A single TCR beta chain is shown here with its context. No antigen is known for it. The entry originates in a study of cytomegalovirus exposure and HLA in healthy donors. Study summary: A preliminary data release comprised around 85 million unique TCRs obtained from HLA-typed donors.

The PCR made use of 60 Vbeta and 13 Jbeta primers. Using immunoSEQ multiplex PCR, the repertoire was profiled, and TCRdb retains in-frame clones only, with some absent. The repertoire holds 160,000 or so clones, with 75% to 85% as singletons. The junction had 13 bases not matched to a gene; V was cut back by 8 bases and J by 8 bases. This CDR3 is 15 amino acids long. CDR1 and CDR2 (germline): MNHNS, SASEGT. Study findings and constraints: CMV serostatus was the only immune exposure information that was available. Several of the most significant clusters were apparently associated with common viral pathogens in a later analysis. Sequence variants that were highly shared formed a cluster that was likely a sequencing artifact.

The gene calls are TRBV6-1 and TRBJ2-1, with 9 bases that match TRBD2. This TCR came from a woman under 30 in good health and CMV-seropositive. Sequencing was done on a sample of PBMCs. CDR3 in amino acids: CASLVGAGGLYEQFF. CDR3 nucleotide sequence: TGTGCCAGCTTGGTCGGGGCGGGGGGGCTCTATGAGCAGTTCTTC.